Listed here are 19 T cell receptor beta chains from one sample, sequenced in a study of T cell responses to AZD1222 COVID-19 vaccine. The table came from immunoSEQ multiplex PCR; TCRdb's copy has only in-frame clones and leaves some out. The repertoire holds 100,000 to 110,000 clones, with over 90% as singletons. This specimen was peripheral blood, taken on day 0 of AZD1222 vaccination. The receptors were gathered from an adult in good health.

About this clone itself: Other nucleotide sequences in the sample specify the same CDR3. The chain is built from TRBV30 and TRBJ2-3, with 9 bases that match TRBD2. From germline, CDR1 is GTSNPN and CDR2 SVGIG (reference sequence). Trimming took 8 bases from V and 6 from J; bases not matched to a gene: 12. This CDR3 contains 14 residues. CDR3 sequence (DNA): TGTGCCCTTAGAGGCGGGAGGGAGGCGGATACGCAGTATTTT. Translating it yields CALRGGREADTQYF.

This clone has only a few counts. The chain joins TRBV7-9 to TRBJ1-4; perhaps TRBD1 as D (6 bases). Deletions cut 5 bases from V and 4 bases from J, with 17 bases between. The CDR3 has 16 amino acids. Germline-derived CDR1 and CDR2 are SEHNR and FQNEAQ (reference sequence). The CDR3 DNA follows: TGTGCCAGCAGCACGATACAGGGAACTTATAATGAAAAACTGTTTTTT. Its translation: CASSTIQGTYNEKLFF. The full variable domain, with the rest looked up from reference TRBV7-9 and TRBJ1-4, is DTGVSQNPRHKITKRGQNVTFRCDPISEHNRLYWYRQTLGQGPEFLTYFQNEAQLEKSRLLSDRFSAERPKGSFSTLEIQRTEQGDSAMYLCASSTIQGTYNEKLFFGSGTQLSVL.

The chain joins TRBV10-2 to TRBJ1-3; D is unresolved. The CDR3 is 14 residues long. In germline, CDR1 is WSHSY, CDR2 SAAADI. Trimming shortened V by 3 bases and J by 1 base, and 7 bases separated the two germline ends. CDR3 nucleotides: TGCGCCAGCAGTGATTATGGTTCTGGAAACACCATATATTTT. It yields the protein CASSDYGSGNTIYF.

DNA of the CDR3: TGTGCCAGCAGCTCAGGGACTCGCTCCTACAATGAGCAGTTCTTC. This gives the protein CASSSGTRSYNEQFF. The rearrangement uses TRBV5-6 and TRBJ2-1; D is possibly TRBD2 (6 bases). This CDR3 region has 15 residues. Germline loops: CDR1 SGHDT, CDR2 YYEEEE. Deletions cut 3 bases from V and 0 bases from J, with 10 bases between.

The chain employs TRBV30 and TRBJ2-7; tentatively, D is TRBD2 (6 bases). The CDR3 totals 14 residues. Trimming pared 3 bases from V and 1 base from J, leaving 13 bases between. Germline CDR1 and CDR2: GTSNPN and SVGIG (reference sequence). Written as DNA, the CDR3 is TGTGCCTGGAGCCGGGACTCGGCTTCCTACGAGCAGTACTTC. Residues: CAWSRDSASYEQYF. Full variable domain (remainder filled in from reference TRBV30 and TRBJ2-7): SQTIHQWPATLVQPVGSPLSLECTVEGTSNPNLYWYRQAAGRGLQLLFYSVGIGQISSEVPQNLSASRPQDRQFILSSKKLLLSDSGFYLCAWSRDSASYEQYFGPGTRLTVT.

In DNA form, the CDR3 reads TGTGCCAGCAGTGGCCAGACAGCTATCTCTGGAAACACCATATATTTT. Amino acids: CASSGQTAISGNTIYF. This rearrangement joins TRBV6-1 to TRBJ1-3; TRBD1 is a possible D gene (5 bases). V was clipped by 4 bases and J by 0 bases, with 13 bases between them. The germline V gene has CDR1 MNHNS and CDR2 SASEGT. There are 16 residues in the CDR3.

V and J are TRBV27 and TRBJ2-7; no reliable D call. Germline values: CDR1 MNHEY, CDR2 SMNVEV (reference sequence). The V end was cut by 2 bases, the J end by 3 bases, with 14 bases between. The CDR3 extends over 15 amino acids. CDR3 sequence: CASSLGFQLSYEQYF. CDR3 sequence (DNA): TGTGCCAGCAGTTTAGGGTTTCAATTAAGCTACGAGCAGTACTTC.

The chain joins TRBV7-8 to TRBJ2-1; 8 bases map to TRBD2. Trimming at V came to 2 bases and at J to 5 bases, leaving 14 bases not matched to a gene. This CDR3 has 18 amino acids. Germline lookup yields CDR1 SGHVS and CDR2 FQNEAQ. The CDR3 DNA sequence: TGTGCCAGCAGCTTAAGGTTGGGGGCGGGCGGGAGGAACAATGAGCAGTTCTTC. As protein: CASSLRLGAGGRNNEQFF.

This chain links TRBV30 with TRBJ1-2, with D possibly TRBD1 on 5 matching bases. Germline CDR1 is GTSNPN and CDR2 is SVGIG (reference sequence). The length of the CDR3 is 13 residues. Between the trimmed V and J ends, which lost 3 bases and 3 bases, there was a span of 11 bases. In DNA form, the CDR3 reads TGTGCCTGGAGGGACAATTGGGACTATGGCTACACCTTC. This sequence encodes CAWRDNWDYGYTF.

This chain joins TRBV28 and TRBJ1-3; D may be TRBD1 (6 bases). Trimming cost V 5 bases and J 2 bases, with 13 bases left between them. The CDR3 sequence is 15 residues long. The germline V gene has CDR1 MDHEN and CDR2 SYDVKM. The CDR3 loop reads CASSSIRGTGNTIYF. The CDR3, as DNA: TGTGCCAGCAGTAGCATAAGGGGGACTGGAAACACCATATATTTT. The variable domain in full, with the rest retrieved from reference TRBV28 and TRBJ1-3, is DVKVTQSSRYLVKRTGEKVFLECVQDMDHENMFWYRQDPGLGLRLIYFSYDVKMKEKGDIPEGYSVSREKKERFSLILESASTNQTSMYLCASSSIRGTGNTIYFGEGSWLTVV.

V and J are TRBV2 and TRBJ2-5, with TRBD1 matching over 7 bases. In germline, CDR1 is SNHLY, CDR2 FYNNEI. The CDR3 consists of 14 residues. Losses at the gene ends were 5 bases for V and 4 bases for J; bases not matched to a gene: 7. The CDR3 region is CASSFTGVTETQYF. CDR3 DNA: TGTGCCAGCAGTTTTACAGGGGTAACAGAGACCCAGTACTTC.

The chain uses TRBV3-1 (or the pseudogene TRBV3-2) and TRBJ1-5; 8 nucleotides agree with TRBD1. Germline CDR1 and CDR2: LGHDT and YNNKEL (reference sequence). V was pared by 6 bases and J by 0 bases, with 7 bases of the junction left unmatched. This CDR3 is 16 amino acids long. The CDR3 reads CASSPTGAYSNQPQHF. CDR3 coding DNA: TGTGCCAGCAGTCCGACAGGGGCTTATAGCAATCAGCCCCAGCATTTT.

The CDR3 DNA reads as TGTGCCAGCAGTCCGAGGACAGGGGGCGAAGCTTTCTTT. The encoded protein is CASSPRTGGEAFF. V is TRBV12-3 or TRBV12-4 and J is TRBJ1-1, with 11 nucleotides matching TRBD1. This CDR3 is built from 13 residues. The ends lost 5 bases at V and 8 bases at J; junction bases unmatched: 4.

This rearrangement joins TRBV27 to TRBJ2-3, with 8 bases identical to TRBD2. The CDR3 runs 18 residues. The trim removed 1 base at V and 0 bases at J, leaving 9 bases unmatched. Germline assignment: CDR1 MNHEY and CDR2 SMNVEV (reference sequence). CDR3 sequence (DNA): TGTGCCAGCAGTTTATTGGGTGGACCTAGCGGGAGCACAGATACGCAGTATTTT. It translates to CASSLLGGPSGSTDTQYF.

CDR3 nucleotide sequence: TGTGCCAGCAGCTTAAAGTCGGCGGGAGGCTTCCACGAGCAGTACTTC. This translates into CASSLKSAGGFHEQYF. The rearrangement links TRBV11-2 to TRBJ2-7; 8 bases agree with TRBD2. In germline, CDR1 is SGHAT, CDR2 FQNNGV. The CDR3 covers 16 residues. V lost 2 bases, J lost 5 bases, and 11 bases stayed unmatched.

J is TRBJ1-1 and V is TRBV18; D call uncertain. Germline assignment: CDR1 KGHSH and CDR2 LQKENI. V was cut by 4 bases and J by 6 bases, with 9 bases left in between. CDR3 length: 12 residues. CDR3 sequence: CASSQGRAEAFF. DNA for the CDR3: TGTGCCAGCTCACAAGGACGGGCTGAAGCTTTCTTT.

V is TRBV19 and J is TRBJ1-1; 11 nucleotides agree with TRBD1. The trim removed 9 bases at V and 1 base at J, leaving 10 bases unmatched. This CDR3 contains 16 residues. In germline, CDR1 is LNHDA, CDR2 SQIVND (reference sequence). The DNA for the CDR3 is TGTGCCAGCCGGACAGGGGGCCCAGACTGGAACACTGAAGCTTTCTTT. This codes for CASRTGGPDWNTEAFF.

CDR3 residues: CSFAGRENEKLFF. CDR3 sequence (DNA): TGCAGCTTTGCCGGGAGAGAGAATGAAAAACTGTTTTTT. The gene calls are TRBV29-1 and TRBJ1-4, with D unclear. CDR1 is SQVTM and CDR2 is ANQGSEA in the germline V gene. The CDR3 is 13 residues long. V was pared by 8 bases and J by 5 bases, with 15 bases between.

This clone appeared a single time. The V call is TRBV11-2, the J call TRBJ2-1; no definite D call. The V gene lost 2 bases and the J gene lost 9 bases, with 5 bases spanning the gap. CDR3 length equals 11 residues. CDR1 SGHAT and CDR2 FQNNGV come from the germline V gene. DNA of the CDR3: TGTGCCAGCAGCTTAAGTGGTGAGCAGTTCTTC. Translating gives CASSLSGEQFF.